The 9 T cell receptor beta chains below were found in one sample sequenced in a study of T-cell reconstitution after alpha-beta-depleted transplantation in children. Regarding the study as a whole: The authors attributed T-cell counts and diversity one year after transplant mostly to newly produced T cells.

The authors prepared the TCRbeta library with unique molecular identifiers. MiXCR was run by TCRdb on the PCR reads, yielding one entry per CDR3 protein. The sample shows about 300,000 distinct CDR3 sequences, over 7% of them seen only once. Antigens of these TCRs are unknown. The material sequenced was peripheral blood, taken 360 days after TCRalphabeta/CD19-depleted stem cell transplant. The receptors shown here come from a female patient aged 2 to 10 who had a stem cell transplant for Fanconi anemia, so the T cells may come from the graft donor.

This clonotype has ten or more counts. The chain uses TRBV2 and TRBJ2-3; D is perhaps TRBD1 (6 bases). Germline assignment: CDR1 SNHLY and CDR2 FYNNEI. The CDR3 is 15 residues long. The V gene lost 4 bases and the J gene lost 2 bases, with 13 bases spanning the gap. Here the CDR3 reads CASSGPDRLTDTQYF. As DNA, the CDR3 is TGTGCCAGCAGTGGTCCGGACAGACTCACAGATACGCAGTATTTT.

This clonotype has more than one count but fewer than ten. The CDR3 here is CASSLDAPDTQYF. The CDR3 DNA sequence: TGCGCCAGCAGCTTGGACGCCCCAGATACGCAGTATTTT. The chain couples TRBV5-1 to TRBJ2-3; D is ambiguous. Germline assignment: CDR1 SGHRS and CDR2 YFSETQ. Trimming cost V 0 bases and J 4 bases, with 6 bases left between them. This CDR3 has 13 residues.

The V call is TRBV13, the J call TRBJ2-7; D remains ambiguous. Per the germline V gene, CDR1 is PRHDT and CDR2 is FYEKMQ (reference sequence). There are 14 residues in the CDR3. The V end was cut by 5 bases, the J end by 7 bases, with 18 bases between. This CDR3 reads CASSRLVTPREQYF. DNA of the CDR3: TGTGCCAGCAGCCGGCTAGTGACTCCACGTGAGCAGTACTTC.

There are many counts of this clonotype. V gene TRBV7-8 combines with J gene TRBJ2-3; TRBD2 matches 7 bases. Germline V gene sequence: CDR1 SGHVS, CDR2 FQNEAQ. The junction had 8 bases not matched to a gene; V was cut back by 5 bases and J by 6 bases. The CDR3 is 14 amino acids. CDR3 sequence reads: CASSLGLAVDTQYF. Written as DNA, the CDR3 is TGTGCCAGCAGCCTAGGGCTAGCGGTGGATACGCAGTATTTT.

This clonotype was counted ten times or more. This chain joins TRBV13 and TRBJ2-5; D remains ambiguous. The ends were cut back, 5 bases at V and 5 bases at J, with 12 bases in the middle. CDR1 and CDR2 from the germline V gene are PRHDT and FYEKMQ (reference sequence). This CDR3 is 13 amino acids long. The CDR3 DNA follows: TGTGCCAGCAGCCCCCACAATACGGAGACCCAGTACTTC. It is translated as CASSPHNTETQYF.

This sequence joins TRBV30 and TRBJ1-6; the match to TRBD1 covers 7 bases. Trimming cost V 0 bases and J 5 bases; bases outside gene matches: 1. Germline assignment: CDR1 GTSNPN and CDR2 SVGIG (reference sequence). The CDR3 consists of 14 residues. The CDR3 DNA follows: TGTGCCTGGAGTGTCGGACAGGATAATTCACCCCTCCACTTT. Amino acids: CAWSVGQDNSPLHF.

This chain uses TRBV5-1 with TRBJ1-1; 7 bases line up with TRBD1. Germline values: CDR1 SGHRS, CDR2 YFSETQ. The trim removed 4 bases at V and 7 bases at J, leaving 10 bases unmatched. The CDR3 covers 14 residues. The CDR3 DNA follows: TGCGCCAGCAGCCTAGTGGACAGGAGCCTTGAAGCTTTCTTT. Its translation is CASSLVDRSLEAFF.

The table lists this clonotype with many counts. The rearrangement joins TRBV5-1 to TRBJ2-7, with 8 positions matching TRBD1. Germline loops: CDR1 SGHRS, CDR2 YFSETQ. Losses at the gene ends were 4 bases for V and 0 bases for J; bases not matched to a gene: 3. The CDR3 sequence is 14 residues long. This CDR3 is CASSRDRSSYEQYF. In nucleotides, the CDR3 is TGCGCCAGCAGCCGGGACAGGAGCTCCTACGAGCAGTACTTC.

This clonotype was observed many times. This chain uses TRBV6-5 with TRBJ2-5; D uncertain. The germline V and J ends were trimmed by 1 base and 4 bases, with 1 base remaining between them. The CDR3 loop spans 11 amino acids. The germline V gene encodes CDR1 MNHEY and CDR2 SVGAGI. The CDR3 sequence: CASSYLETQYF. CDR3 bases: TGTGCCAGCAGTTACTTAGAGACCCAGTACTTC.